This TCR beta chain was identified during a study of blood T cells in healthy people across ages. With respect to this clonotype: One junction end does not reproduce the germline sequence, and a read error may be involved.

A second PCR of about 6 to 11 cycles used a sample-barcoded 5' primer and a J-beta primer mix. From the 5' RACE reads, TCRdb called clonotypes with MiXCR, one entry per CDR3 protein. In the table there are about 640,000 distinct CDR3 sequences, 45% to 65% of which are singletons. There are 14 residues in the CDR3. The germline CDR1 and CDR2 sequences are SGHRS and YFSETQ. This clonotype originated in a man aged 60 to 69 in good health. The sample taken for sequencing was blood. V and J are TRBV5-1 and TRBJ2-5; D is undetermined. Here the CDR3 DNA reads TGCGGCAGCACCACACAGTCCCATTCGGAGACCCAGTACTTC. Translation: CGSTTQSHSETQYF. The variable domain in full, completed from reference TRBV5-1 and TRBJ2-5, reads KAGVTQTPRYLIKTRGQQVTLSCSPISGHRSVSWYQQTPGQGLQFLFEYFSETQRNKGNFPGRFSGRQFSNSRSEMNVSTLELGDSALYLCGSTTQSHSETQYFGPGTRLLVL.